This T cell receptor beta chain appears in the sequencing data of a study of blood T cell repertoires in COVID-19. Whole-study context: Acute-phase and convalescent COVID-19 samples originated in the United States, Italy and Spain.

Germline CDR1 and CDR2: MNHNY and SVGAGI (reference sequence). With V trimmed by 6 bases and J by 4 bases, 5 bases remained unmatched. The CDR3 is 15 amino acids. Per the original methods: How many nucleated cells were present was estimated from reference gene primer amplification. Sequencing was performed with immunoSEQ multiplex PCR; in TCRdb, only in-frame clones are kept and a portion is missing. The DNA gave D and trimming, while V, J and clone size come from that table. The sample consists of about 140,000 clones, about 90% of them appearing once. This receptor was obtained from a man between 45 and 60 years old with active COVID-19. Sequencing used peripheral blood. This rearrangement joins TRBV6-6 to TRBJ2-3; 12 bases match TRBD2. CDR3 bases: TGTGCCAGCAGCCTAGCGGGGGGGCCTCCAGATACGCAGTATTTT. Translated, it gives CASSLAGGPPDTQYF.